The following is a T cell receptor (beta chain) sequence with its context. Its specificity is not known. The repertoire was sequenced with immunoSEQ multiplex PCR; TCRdb's copy has only in-frame clones and lacks some. This sample has approximately 85,000 clones, with around 88% found just once. CTLA-4 blockade with ipilimumab, together with focal radiation, was given to patients with chemo-refractory metastatic non-small-cell lung cancer. The sample is drawn from a study of radiotherapy plus CTLA-4 blockade in lung cancer. The wider study: Around 19% of enrolled patients responded objectively, and 31% had disease control. General study results and limits: Following radiotherapy plus ipilimumab, tumor-derived TCR clones expanded in the blood.

The sample was peripheral blood, taken from a patient treated with radiotherapy plus ipilimumab. The TCR was taken from a human donor with non-small cell lung cancer who had a partial response to radiotherapy plus ipilimumab.

The CDR3 spells CASSFSSGRVGEQFF. For the CDR3, the DNA is TGTGCCAGCAGCTTCTCTAGCGGGAGGGTTGGGGAGCAGTTCTTC. The chain has TRBV6-6 and TRBJ2-1, with 12 bases identical to TRBD2. The J segment lost 10 bases and the V segment lost 6 bases, leaving 10 bases of the junction unmatched. Per the germline V gene, CDR1 is MNHNY and CDR2 is SVGAGI (reference sequence). This CDR3 has 15 amino acids.